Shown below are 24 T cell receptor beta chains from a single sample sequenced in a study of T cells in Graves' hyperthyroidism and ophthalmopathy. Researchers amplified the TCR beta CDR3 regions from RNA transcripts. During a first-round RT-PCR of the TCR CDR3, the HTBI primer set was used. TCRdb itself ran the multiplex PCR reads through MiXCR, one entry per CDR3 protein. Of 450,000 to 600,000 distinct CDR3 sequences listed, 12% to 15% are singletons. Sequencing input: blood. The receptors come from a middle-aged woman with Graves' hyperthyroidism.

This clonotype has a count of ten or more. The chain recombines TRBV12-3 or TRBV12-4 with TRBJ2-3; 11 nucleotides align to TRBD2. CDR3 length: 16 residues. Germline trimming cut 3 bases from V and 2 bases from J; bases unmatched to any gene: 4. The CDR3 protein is CASSLLAGGNTDTQYF. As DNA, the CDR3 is TGTGCCAGCAGTTTGCTAGCGGGAGGCAACACAGATACGCAGTATTTT.

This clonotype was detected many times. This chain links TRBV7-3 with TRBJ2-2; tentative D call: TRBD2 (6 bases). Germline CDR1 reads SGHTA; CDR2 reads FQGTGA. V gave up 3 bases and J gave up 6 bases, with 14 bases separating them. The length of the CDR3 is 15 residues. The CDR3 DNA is TGTGCCAGCAGCTTCGACGGGAGAGTGTCCGGGGAGCTGTTTTTT. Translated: CASSFDGRVSGELFF. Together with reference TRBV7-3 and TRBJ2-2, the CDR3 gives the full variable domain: GAGVSQTPSNKVTEKGKYVELRCDPISGHTALYWYRQSLGQGPEFLIYFQGTGAADDSGLPNDRFFAVRPEGSVSTLKIQRTERGDSAVYLCASSFDGRVSGELFFGEGSRLTVL.

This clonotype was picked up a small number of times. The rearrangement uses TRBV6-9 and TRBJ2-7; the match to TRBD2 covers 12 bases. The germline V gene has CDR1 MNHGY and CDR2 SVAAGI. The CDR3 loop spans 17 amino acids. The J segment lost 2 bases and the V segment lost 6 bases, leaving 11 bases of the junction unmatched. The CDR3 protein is CASSPASGRAPTYEQYF. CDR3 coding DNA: TGTGCCAGCAGCCCCGCTAGCGGGAGGGCCCCCACCTACGAGCAGTACTTC.

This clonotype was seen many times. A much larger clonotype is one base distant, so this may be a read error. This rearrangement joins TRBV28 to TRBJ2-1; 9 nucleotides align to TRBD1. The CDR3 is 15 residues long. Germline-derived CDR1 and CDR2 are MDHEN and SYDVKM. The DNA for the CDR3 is TGTACCAGCAGTTTGGACAGGGGTGGATACAATGAGCAGTTCTTC. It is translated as CTSSLDRGGYNEQFF.

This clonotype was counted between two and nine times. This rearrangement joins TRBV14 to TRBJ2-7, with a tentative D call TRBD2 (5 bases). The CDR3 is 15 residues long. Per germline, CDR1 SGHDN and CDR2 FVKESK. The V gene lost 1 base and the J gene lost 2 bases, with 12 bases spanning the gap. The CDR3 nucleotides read TGTGCCAGCAGCCAAGTTACGGCGGGCGCCTACGAGCAGTACTTC. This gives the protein CASSQVTAGAYEQYF.

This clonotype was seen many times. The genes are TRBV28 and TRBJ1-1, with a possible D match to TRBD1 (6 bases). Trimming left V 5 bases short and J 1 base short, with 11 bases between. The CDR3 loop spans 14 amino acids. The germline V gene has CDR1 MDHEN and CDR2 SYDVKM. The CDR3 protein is CASSVTGQNTEAFF. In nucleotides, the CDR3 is TGTGCCAGCAGTGTCACGGGACAGAACACTGAAGCTTTCTTT.

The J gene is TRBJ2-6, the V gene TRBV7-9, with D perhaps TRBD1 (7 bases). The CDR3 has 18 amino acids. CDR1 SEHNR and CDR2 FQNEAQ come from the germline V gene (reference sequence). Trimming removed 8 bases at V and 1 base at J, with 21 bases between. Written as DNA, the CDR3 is TGTGCCAGCCTAGCGTCGACAGGGTCCCCATCTGGGGCCAACGTCCTGACTTTC. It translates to CASLASTGSPSGANVLTF.

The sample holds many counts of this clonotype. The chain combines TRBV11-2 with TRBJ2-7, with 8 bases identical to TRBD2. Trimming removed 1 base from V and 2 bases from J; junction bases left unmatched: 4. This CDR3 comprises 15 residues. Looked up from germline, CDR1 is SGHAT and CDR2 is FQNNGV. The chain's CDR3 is CASSLGGTRAYEQYF. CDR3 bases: TGTGCCAGCAGCTTAGGTGGGACTAGAGCCTACGAGCAGTACTTC.

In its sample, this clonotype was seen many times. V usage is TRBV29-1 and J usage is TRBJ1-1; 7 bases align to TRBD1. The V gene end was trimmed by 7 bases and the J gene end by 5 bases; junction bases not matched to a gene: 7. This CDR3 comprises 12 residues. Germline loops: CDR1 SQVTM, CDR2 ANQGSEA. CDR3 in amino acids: CSAGTVRTEAFF. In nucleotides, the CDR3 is TGCAGCGCCGGGACAGTCCGAACTGAAGCTTTCTTT.

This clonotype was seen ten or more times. DNA for the CDR3: TGTGCCAGCAGCCAAGATGGGACACGTGAGCAGTTCTTC. Protein product: CASSQDGTREQFF. The chain joins TRBV3-1 to TRBJ2-1, with TRBD1 as a possible D gene (6 bases). Germline V lookup: CDR1 LGHDT, CDR2 YNNKEL (reference sequence). The CDR3 has 13 residues. V was clipped by 0 bases and J by 9 bases, with 9 bases between them.

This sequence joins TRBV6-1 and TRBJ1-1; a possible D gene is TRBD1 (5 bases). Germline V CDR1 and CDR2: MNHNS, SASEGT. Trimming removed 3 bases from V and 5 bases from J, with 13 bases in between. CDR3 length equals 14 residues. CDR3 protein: CASSDGGRATEAFF. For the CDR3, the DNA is TGTGCCAGCAGTGACGGCGGCAGGGCTACTGAAGCTTTCTTT.

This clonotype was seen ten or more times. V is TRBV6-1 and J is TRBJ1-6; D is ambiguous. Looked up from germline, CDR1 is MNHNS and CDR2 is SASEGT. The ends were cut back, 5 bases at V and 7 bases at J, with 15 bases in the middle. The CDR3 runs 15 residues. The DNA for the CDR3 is TGTGCCAGCAGTCCCCAAGACCTGGGAAATTCACCCCTCCACTTT. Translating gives CASSPQDLGNSPLHF.

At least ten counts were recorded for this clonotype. The CDR3 here is CSASSAASYEQYF. CDR3 nucleotide sequence: TGCAGTGCTAGTAGCGCGGCTTCCTACGAGCAGTACTTC. The chain joins TRBV20-1 to TRBJ2-7; maybe TRBD2 (5 bases). Trimming shortened V by 3 bases and J by 1 base, and 10 bases separated the two germline ends. This CDR3 is 13 amino acids long. Germline assignment: CDR1 DFQATT and CDR2 SNEGSKA (reference sequence).

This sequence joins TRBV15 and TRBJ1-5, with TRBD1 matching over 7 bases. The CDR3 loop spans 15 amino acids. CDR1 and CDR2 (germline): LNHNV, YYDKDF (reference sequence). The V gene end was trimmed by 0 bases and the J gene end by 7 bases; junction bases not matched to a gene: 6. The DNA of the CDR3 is TGTGCCACCAGCAGAGATCTGACAGGGCAACAGCCCCAGCATTTT. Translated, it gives CATSRDLTGQQPQHF.

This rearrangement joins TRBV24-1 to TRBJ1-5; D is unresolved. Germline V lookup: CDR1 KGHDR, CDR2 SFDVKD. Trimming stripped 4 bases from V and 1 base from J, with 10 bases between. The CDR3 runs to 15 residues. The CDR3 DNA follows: TGTGCCACCAGTGAGGGGAGTTTCAGCAATCAGCCCCAGCATTTT. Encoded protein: CATSEGSFSNQPQHF.

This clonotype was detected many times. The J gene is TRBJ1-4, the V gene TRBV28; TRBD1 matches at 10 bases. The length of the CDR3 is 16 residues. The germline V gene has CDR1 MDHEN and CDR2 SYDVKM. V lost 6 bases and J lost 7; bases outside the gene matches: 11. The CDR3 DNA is TGTGCCAGCAGCGACCGACCGGGACAGGGGAGTGAAAAACTGTTTTTT. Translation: CASSDRPGQGSEKLFF.

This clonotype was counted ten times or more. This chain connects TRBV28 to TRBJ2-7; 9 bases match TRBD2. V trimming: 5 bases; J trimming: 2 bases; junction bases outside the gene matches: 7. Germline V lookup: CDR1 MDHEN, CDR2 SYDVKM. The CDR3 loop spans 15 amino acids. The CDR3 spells CASSPPSSGTYEQYF. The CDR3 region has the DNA TGTGCCAGCAGTCCCCCGTCTAGCGGGACCTACGAGCAGTACTTC.

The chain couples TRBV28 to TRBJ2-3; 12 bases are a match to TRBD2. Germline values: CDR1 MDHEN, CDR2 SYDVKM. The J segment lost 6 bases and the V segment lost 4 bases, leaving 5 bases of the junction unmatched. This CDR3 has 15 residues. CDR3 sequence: CASSSRLAGADTQYF. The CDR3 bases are TGTGCCAGCAGTTCTAGACTAGCGGGAGCCGATACGCAGTATTTT. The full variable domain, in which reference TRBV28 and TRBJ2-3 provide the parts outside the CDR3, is DVKVTQSSRYLVKRTGEKVFLECVQDMDHENMFWYRQDPGLGLRLIYFSYDVKMKEKGDIPEGYSVSREKKERFSLILESASTNQTSMYLCASSSRLAGADTQYFGPGTRLTVL.

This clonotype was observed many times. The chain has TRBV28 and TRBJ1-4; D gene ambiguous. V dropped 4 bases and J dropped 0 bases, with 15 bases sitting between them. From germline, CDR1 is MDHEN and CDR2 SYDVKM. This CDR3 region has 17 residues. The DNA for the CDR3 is TGTGCCAGCAGTTCCCCACGGACGTATGCAACTAATGAAAAACTGTTTTTT. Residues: CASSSPRTYATNEKLFF. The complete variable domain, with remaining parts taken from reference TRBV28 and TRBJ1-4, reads DVKVTQSSRYLVKRTGEKVFLECVQDMDHENMFWYRQDPGLGLRLIYFSYDVKMKEKGDIPEGYSVSREKKERFSLILESASTNQTSMYLCASSSPRTYATNEKLFFGSGTQLSVL.

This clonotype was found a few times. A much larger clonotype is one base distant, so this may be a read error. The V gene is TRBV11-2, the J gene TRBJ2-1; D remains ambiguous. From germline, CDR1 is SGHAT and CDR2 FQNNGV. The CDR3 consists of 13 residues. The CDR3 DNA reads TGTGCCAGCAGCTTAAGGACCTACAATGAGCAGTCCTTC. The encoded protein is CASSLRTYNEQSF.

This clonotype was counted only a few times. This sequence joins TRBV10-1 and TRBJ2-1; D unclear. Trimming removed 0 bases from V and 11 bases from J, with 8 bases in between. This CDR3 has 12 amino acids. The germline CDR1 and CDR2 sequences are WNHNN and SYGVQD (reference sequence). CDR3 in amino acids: CASSESSAKQFF. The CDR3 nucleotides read TGCGCCAGCAGTGAGTCGTCGGCTAAGCAGTTCTTC.

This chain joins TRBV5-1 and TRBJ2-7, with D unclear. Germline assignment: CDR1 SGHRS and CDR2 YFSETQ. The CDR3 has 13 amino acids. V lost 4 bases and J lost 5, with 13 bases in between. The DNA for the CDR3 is TGCGCCAGCAGCCCGCGCGAAAGGGACGAGCAGTACTTC. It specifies CASSPRERDEQYF. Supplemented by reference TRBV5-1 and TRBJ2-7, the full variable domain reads KAGVTQTPRYLIKTRGQQVTLSCSPISGHRSVSWYQQTPGQGLQFLFEYFSETQRNKGNFPGRFSGRQFSNSRSEMNVSTLELGDSALYLCASSPRERDEQYFGPGTRLTVT.

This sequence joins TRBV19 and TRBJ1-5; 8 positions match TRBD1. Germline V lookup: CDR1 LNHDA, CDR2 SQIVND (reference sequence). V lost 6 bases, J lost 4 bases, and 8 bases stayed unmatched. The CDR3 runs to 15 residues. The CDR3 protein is CASRRPGQGNQPQHF. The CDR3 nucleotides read TGTGCCAGTAGACGGCCCGGACAGGGAAATCAGCCCCAGCATTTT.

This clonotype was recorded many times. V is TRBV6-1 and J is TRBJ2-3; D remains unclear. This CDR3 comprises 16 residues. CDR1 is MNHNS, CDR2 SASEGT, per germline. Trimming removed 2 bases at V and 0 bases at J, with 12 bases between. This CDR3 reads CASSEYKGQSTDTQYF. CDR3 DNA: TGTGCCAGCAGTGAATACAAAGGGCAGAGCACAGATACGCAGTATTTT.